This T cell receptor beta chain appears in the sequencing data of a study of low-dose radiotherapy and immunotherapy resistance in tumors. Priming of first-strand cDNA relied on TRAV- and TRBV-specific primers (covering alpha and beta chains). Over about 18 PCR cycles, TCRs were amplified from a constant-region primer and V-primer adapter. TCRdb reprocessed the reads via MiXCR and lists one record per CDR3 protein. The data contain some 100,000 distinct CDR3 sequences, 20% to 25% of them seen just once; the ten biggest clones take up about 4%. Time point noted: after trial treatment. Noted treatment: LDRT plus nivolumab, ipilimumab, low-dose cyclophosphamide and aspirin (RACIN trial). Deletions cut 2 bases from V and 0 bases from J, with 2 bases between. This CDR3 is 12 amino acids long. The germline gives CDR1 SGHRS, CDR2 YFSETQ.

Sequences were derived from PBMCs, sampled after low-dose radiotherapy plus immunotherapy. This chain joins TRBV5-1 and TRBJ2-5; D is unresolved. The clonotype was recovered from a male donor with prostate cancer. CDR3: CASSFDQETQYF. CDR3 nucleotides: TGCGCCAGCAGCTTTGACCAAGAGACCCAGTACTTC.